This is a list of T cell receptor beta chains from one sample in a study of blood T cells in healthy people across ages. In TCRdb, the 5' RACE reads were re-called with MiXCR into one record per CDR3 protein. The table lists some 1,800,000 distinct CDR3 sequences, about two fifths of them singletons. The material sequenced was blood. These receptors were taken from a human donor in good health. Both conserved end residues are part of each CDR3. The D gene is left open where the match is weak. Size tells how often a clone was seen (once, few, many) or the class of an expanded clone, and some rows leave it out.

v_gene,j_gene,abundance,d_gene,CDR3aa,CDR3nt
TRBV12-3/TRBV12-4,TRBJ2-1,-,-,CASRLIYNEQFF,TGTGCCAGCAGGTTGATCTACAATGAGCAGTTCTTC
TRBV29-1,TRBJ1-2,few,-,CSVDYGPDNLYGYTF,TGCAGCGTTGATTATGGGCCCGACAACCTATATGGCTACACCTTC
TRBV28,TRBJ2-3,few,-,CATFLTAGTDTQYF,TGTGCCACCTTCCTTACGGCAGGCACAGATACGCAGTATTTT
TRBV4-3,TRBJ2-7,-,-,CASSQDFTSGQYF,TGCGCCAGCAGCCAAGACTTTACATCGGGGCAGTACTTC
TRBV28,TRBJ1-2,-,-,CASSLYHSNYGYTF,TGTGCCAGCAGTTTATATCACAGCAACTATGGCTACACCTTC
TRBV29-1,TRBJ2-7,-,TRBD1,CSGHRGGEQYF,TGCAGCGGCCACAGGGGCGGCGAGCAGTACTTC
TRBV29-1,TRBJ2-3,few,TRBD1,CSVTGQPSTDTQYF,TGCAGCGTGACGGGACAGCCGAGCACAGATACGCAGTATTTT
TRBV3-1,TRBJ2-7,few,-,CASSQPTIGEQYF,TGTGCCAGCAGCCAACCGACCATTGGCGAGCAGTACTTC
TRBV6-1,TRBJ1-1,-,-,CAGLLIGGAEAFF,TGTGCCGGCCTTCTAATTGGTGGGGCTGAAGCTTTCTTT
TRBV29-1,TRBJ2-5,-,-,CSVEYGRTEQYF,TGCAGCGTTGAATACGGGCGAACGGAGCAGTACTTC
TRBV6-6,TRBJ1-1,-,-,CASSSRRGKAFF,TGTGCCAGCAGTTCCCGCCGGGGGAAAGCTTTCTTT
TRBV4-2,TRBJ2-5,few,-,CASSPRDEIQETQYF,TGTGCCAGCAGCCCGCGGGACGAGATCCAAGAGACCCAGTACTTC
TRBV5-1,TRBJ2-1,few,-,CASSLVGQTNEQFF,TGCGCCAGCAGCTTGGTGGGACAAACGAATGAGCAGTTCTTC
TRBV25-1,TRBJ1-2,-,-,CASRDKGDYGYTF,TGTGCCAGTAGGGACAAGGGTGACTATGGCTACACCTTC
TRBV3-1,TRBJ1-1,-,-,CASSSAGQNTEALF,TGTGCCAGCAGCTCAGCCGGACAGAACACTGAAGCTTTGTTT